This T cell receptor beta chain was profiled in a study of Graves' ophthalmopathy and Graves' hyperthyroidism. Findings and limits, study-wide: The authors also found most expanded thyroid clonotypes above 0.001 frequency in blood.

Remarks on this clonotype: Its antigen is unknown.

As the template, RNA transcripts were used to amplify TCR beta CDR3 regions. HTBI primers served in a first-round RT-PCR, which a second-round multiplex PCR followed. Each CDR3 protein gets one entry after TCRdb re-called the multiplex PCR reads with MiXCR. The sample contains over a million distinct CDR3 sequences, 35% to 40% of which appear only once. The V gene end was trimmed by 3 bases and the J gene end by 9 bases; junction bases not matched to a gene: 9. CDR3 size: 14 residues. CDR1 is LNHDA and CDR2 is SQIVND in the germline V gene (reference sequence). Participants with hyperthyroidism, aged 18 to 65, were newly diagnosed with under 2 months' duration.

The chain is built from TRBV19 and TRBJ1-2; 8 positions agree with TRBD1. The TCR sequence derives from an adult man with Graves' hyperthyroidism. The sequenced sample was peripheral blood or thyroid tissue (not recorded which). CDR3 sequence: CASSMGRTGYRYTF. The DNA for the CDR3 is TGTGCCAGTAGTATGGGGCGGACAGGGTATCGCTACACCTTC.